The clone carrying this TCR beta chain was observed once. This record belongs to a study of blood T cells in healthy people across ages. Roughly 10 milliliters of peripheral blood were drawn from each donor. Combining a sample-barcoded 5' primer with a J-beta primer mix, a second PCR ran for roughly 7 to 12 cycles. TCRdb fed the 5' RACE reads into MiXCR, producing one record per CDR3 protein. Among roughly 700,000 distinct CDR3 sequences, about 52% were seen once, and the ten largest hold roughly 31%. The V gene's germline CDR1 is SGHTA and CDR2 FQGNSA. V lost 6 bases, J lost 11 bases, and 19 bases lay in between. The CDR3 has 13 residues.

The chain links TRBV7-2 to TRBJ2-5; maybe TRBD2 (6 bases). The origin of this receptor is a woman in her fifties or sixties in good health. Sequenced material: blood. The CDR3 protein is CASSQGLPVEQYF. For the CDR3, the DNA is TGTGCCAGCAGTCAGGGACTGCCTGTGGAGCAGTACTTC.